This TCR beta chain was identified during a study of CD8+CD57+ T cells in acquired aplastic anemia. TCR beta VDJ and CDR3 profiles were obtained from a genomic DNA template. TCRdb re-called the reads through MiXCR, storing one row per CDR3 protein. The sample includes roughly 240,000 distinct CDR3 sequences, around half seen only once; the top ten take 6.5% to 8%. The patients chosen for sequencing had shown expansion of CD8+CD57+ cells (detected by flow cytometry). The CDR3 spans 16 residues. Germline V gives CDR1 LNHDA, CDR2 SQIVND (reference sequence). With respect to this clonotype: One end of the junction is discordant with germline, which a read error may explain.

The chain combines TRBV19 with TRBJ2-7; 7 nucleotides agree with TRBD2. The sequence was obtained from a human donor with aplastic anemia. Material for sequencing was sorted CD4+, CD8+, or CD8+CD57+ T cells (not recorded which) from PBMCs. This CDR3 reads CASSSRWEGPSYEQHF. CDR3 coding DNA: TGTGCCAGTAGTAGTAGGTGGGAGGGCCCTTCCTACGAGCAGCACTTC.